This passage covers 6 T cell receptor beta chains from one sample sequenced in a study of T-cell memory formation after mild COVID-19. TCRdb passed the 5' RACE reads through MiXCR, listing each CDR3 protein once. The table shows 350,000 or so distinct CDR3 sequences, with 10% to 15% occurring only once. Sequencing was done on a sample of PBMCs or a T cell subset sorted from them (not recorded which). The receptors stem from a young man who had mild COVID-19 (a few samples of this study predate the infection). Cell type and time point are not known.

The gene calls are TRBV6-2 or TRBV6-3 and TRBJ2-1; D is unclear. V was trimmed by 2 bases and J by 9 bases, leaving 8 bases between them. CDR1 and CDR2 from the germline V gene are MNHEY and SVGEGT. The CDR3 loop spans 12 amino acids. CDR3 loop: CASSYPEVEQFF. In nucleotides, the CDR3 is TGTGCCAGCAGTTACCCAGAAGTTGAGCAGTTCTTC.

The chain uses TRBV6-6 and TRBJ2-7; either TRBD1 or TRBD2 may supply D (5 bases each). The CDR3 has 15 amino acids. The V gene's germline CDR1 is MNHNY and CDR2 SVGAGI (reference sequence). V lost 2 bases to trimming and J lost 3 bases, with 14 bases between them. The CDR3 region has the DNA TGTGCCAGCAGTTACGGCCCCAGGGAGAACTACGAGCAGTACTTC. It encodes CASSYGPRENYEQYF.

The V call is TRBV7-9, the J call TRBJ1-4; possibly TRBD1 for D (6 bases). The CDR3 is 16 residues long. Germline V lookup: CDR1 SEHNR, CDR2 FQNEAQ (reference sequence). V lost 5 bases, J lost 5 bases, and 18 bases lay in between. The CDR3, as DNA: TGTGCCAGCAGCCGCCGGGTAGCAGGGGAAAATGAAAAACTGTTTTTT. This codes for CASSRRVAGENEKLFF.

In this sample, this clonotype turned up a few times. The DNA for the CDR3 is TGCAGTGCTAGAGGACAGGGGACGAACACTGAAGCTTTCTTT. It yields the protein CSARGQGTNTEAFF. The rearrangement joins TRBV20-1 to TRBJ1-1; 8 nucleotides agree with TRBD1. V shed 1 base and J 1 base; nucleotides not matched to a gene: 2. Germline V gives CDR1 DFQATT, CDR2 SNEGSKA (reference sequence). CDR3 length: 14 amino acids.

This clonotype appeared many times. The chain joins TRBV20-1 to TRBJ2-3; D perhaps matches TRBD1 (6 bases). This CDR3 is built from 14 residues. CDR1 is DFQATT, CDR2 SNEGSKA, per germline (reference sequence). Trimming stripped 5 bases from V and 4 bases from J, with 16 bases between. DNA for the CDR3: TGCAGTGCTCAACCAGGGGCGCATCCAGATACGCAGTATTTT. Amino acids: CSAQPGAHPDTQYF.

CDR3 DNA sequence: TGTGCCAGTAGAGGACTATCGAACACCGGGGAGCTGTTTTTT. Its translation is CASRGLSNTGELFF. This sequence joins TRBV6-1 and TRBJ2-2; possibly TRBD2 for D (6 bases). The CDR3 consists of 14 residues. Trimming left V 9 bases short and J 0 bases short, with 11 bases between. Germline V CDR1 and CDR2: MNHNS, SASEGT.